These 19 T cell receptor beta chains were sequenced from one sample in a study of blood T cell repertoires in COVID-19. The repertoire was sequenced with immunoSEQ multiplex PCR; TCRdb's copy has only in-frame clones and lacks some. The sample records fewer than 350,000 clones, around nine tenths being singletons. The specimen sequenced was peripheral blood. The receptor set was obtained from a man in his forties with active or convalescent COVID-19.

The chain employs TRBV9 and TRBJ1-1; TRBD1 agrees at 7 bases. The junction had 4 bases not matched to a gene; V was cut back by 1 base and J by 4 bases. The CDR3 covers 14 residues. Germline V gene sequence: CDR1 SGDLS, CDR2 YYNGEE. Written as DNA, the CDR3 is TGTGCCAGCAGCGTACAGGGGGTAGGCACTGAAGCTTTCTTT. It codes for CASSVQGVGTEAFF.

This clone has a handful of counts. J is TRBJ2-3 and V is TRBV11-2, with 7 nucleotides matching TRBD2. V lost 3 bases to trimming and J lost 3 bases; unmatched junction nucleotides: 12. Germline CDR1 is SGHAT and CDR2 is FQNNGV. This CDR3 has 17 amino acids. CDR3 residues: CASSFLGNGGLTDTQYF. As DNA, the CDR3 is TGTGCCAGCAGCTTTTTGGGTAACGGGGGGTTGACAGATACGCAGTATTTT.

The chain combines TRBV18 with TRBJ1-2, with TRBD1 identical over 9 bases. CDR1 KGHSH and CDR2 LQKENI come from the germline V gene. The CDR3 spans 17 residues. V was pared by 6 bases and J by 3 bases, with 14 bases of the junction left unmatched. The CDR3 region has the DNA TGTGCCAGCTCCCCCGGGACAGGGACCCCCTCTGACTATGGCTACACCTTC. It translates to CASSPGTGTPSDYGYTF.

The chain has TRBV30 and TRBJ1-5; a possible D gene is TRBD1 (6 bases). This CDR3 is built from 13 residues. V lost 3 bases and J 7 bases, leaving 13 bases between the germline ends. Germline CDR1 is GTSNPN and CDR2 is SVGIG (reference sequence). This CDR3 is CAWSGGLRQPQHF. The CDR3 DNA reads TGTGCCTGGAGCGGGGGGCTGAGGCAGCCCCAGCATTTT.

V gene TRBV12-3 or TRBV12-4 combines with J gene TRBJ1-2, with TRBD1 identical over 7 bases. The V and J ends lost 7 bases and 7 bases, in that order; junction bases with no gene match: 6. This CDR3 region has 12 residues. The CDR3: CASNRDRAGYTF. The CDR3 DNA sequence: TGTGCCAGCAACAGAGACAGGGCTGGCTACACCTTC.

J is TRBJ2-3 and V is TRBV5-6; D might be TRBD2 (6 bases). The V gene's germline CDR1 is SGHDT and CDR2 YYEEEE. Trimming left V 8 bases short and J 0 bases short, with 13 bases between. The CDR3 extends over 14 amino acids. The CDR3 region is CASGHGGSTDTQYF. The DNA of the CDR3 is TGTGCCAGTGGCCACGGGGGAAGCACAGATACGCAGTATTTT.

Only one count was recorded for this clone. V and J are TRBV30 and TRBJ2-7; 7 nucleotides line up with TRBD2. V lost 6 bases and J lost 1; bases outside the gene matches: 6. CDR1 and CDR2 from the germline V gene are GTSNPN and SVGIG (reference sequence). CDR3 length: 13 amino acids. This chain's CDR3 is CACSPSGSYEQYF. For the CDR3, the DNA is TGTGCCTGTTCCCCTAGCGGTTCCTACGAGCAGTACTTC.

CDR3 nucleotides: TGCAGTGCTAGAAGCGGTGATACGCAGTATTTT. Its protein is CSARSGDTQYF. V and J are TRBV20-1 and TRBJ2-3, with D perhaps TRBD2 (5 bases). Germline-derived CDR1 and CDR2 are DFQATT and SNEGSKA (reference sequence). The CDR3 loop spans 11 amino acids. V was pared by 2 bases and J by 6 bases, with 6 bases between.

V usage is TRBV3-1 (or the pseudogene TRBV3-2) and J usage is TRBJ1-5, with 7 positions matching TRBD1. CDR3 size: 14 residues. The germline gives CDR1 LGHDT, CDR2 YNNKEL (reference sequence). V shed 4 bases, J shed 2 bases, and the junction held 2 bases outside the gene matches. The CDR3 DNA is TGTGCCAGCAGCCGACAGGGAGGCAATCAGCCCCAGCATTTT. It yields the protein CASSRQGGNQPQHF.

The chain joins TRBV4-2 to TRBJ1-2; tentatively, D is TRBD1 (5 bases). V lost 0 bases and J lost 9, with 17 bases in between. The CDR3 is 15 amino acids. The germline V gene has CDR1 LGHNA and CDR2 YNFKEQ. CDR3 loop: CASSQEASGDGSYTF. The CDR3, as DNA: TGTGCCAGCAGCCAAGAGGCCTCGGGGGACGGTAGCTACACCTTC.

This clone was found once. The chain carries TRBV30 and TRBJ2-7; D might be TRBD2 (6 bases). CDR1 is GTSNPN and CDR2 is SVGIG in the germline V gene (reference sequence). The CDR3 length is 12 residues. The V and J ends lost 5 bases and 1 base respectively, with 9 bases between them. The CDR3 nucleotides read TGTGCCTGGGGGGAGGATTCCTACGAGCAGTACTTC. Its protein is CAWGEDSYEQYF.

This rearrangement joins TRBV12-3 or TRBV12-4 to TRBJ2-7; unclear D gene. This CDR3 is 12 amino acids long. V lost 4 bases and J 7 bases, leaving 11 bases between the germline ends. Here the CDR3 DNA reads TGTGCCAGCAGTTCCCTTAGTTCGGAGCAGTACTTC. Protein product: CASSSLSSEQYF.

This clone turned up a few times. The genes are TRBV7-9 and TRBJ2-7; D is perhaps TRBD2 (6 bases). V dropped 7 bases and J dropped 2 bases, with 24 bases sitting between them. Germline V lookup: CDR1 SEHNR, CDR2 FQNEAQ (reference sequence). The CDR3 has 17 residues. DNA of the CDR3: TGTGCCAGCACCCCCGATAGCGGCAGTGTCGTCACCTACGAGCAGTACTTC. Protein sequence: CASTPDSGSVVTYEQYF.

The chain employs TRBV5-1 and TRBJ1-2; 7 bases fit TRBD1. Trimming cost V 0 bases and J 0 bases; bases outside gene matches: 8. The CDR3 is 17 residues long. The germline V gene has CDR1 SGHRS and CDR2 YFSETQ. CDR3 in amino acids: CASSLATGASANYGYTF. The CDR3 coding sequence is TGCGCCAGCAGCTTGGCCACAGGGGCTTCAGCTAACTATGGCTACACCTTC.

The gene calls are TRBV19 and TRBJ2-1; 10 bases map to TRBD1. The junction had 6 bases not matched to a gene; V was cut back by 6 bases and J by 1 base. Germline CDR1 and CDR2: LNHDA and SQIVND (reference sequence). The length of the CDR3 is 16 residues. The CDR3 DNA reads as TGTGCCAGTAGCAAACCGGGACAGGGGTCCTACAATGAGCAGTTCTTC. Its translation is CASSKPGQGSYNEQFF.

V usage is TRBV7-2 and J usage is TRBJ2-4; a possible D gene is TRBD1 (5 bases). The CDR3 consists of 16 residues. Germline values: CDR1 SGHTA, CDR2 FQGNSA. Deletions cut 3 bases from V and 1 base from J, with 13 bases between. This CDR3 is CASSFPRPGAKNIQYF. CDR3 DNA: TGTGCCAGCAGCTTCCCCCGACCAGGGGCCAAAAACATTCAGTACTTC. The full variable domain, in which reference TRBV7-2 and TRBJ2-4 provide the parts outside the CDR3, is GAGVSQSPSNKVTEKGKDVELRCDPISGHTALYWYRQSLGQGLEFLIYFQGNSAPDKSGLPSDRFSAERTGGSVSTLTIQRTQQEDSAVYLCASSFPRPGAKNIQYFGAGTRLSVL.

In this sample, this clone turned up once. The chain has TRBV25-1 and TRBJ1-5; D is uncertain. The CDR3 contains 13 residues. V gave up 1 base and J gave up 2 bases, with 3 bases separating them. From germline, CDR1 is MGHDK and CDR2 SYGVNS. The CDR3 protein is CASSEFGNQPQHF. The CDR3 DNA follows: TGTGCCAGCAGTGAATTCGGCAATCAGCCCCAGCATTTT.

The chain recombines TRBV4-2 with TRBJ2-1, with 13 bases lining up with TRBD2. CDR3 length equals 16 residues. Germline-derived CDR1 and CDR2 are LGHNA and YNFKEQ. With V trimmed by 6 bases and J by 6 bases, 8 bases remained unmatched. CDR3 nucleotide sequence: TGTGCCAGCAGACATGAAACTAGCGGGAGGGTCAATGAGCAGTTCTTC. Its translation: CASRHETSGRVNEQFF.

The CDR3 DNA reads TGTGCTAGTGGTTTGGTAGTGGGACACCGGAACACTGAAGCTTTCTTT. This translates into CASGLVVGHRNTEAFF. The chain recombines TRBV12-5 with TRBJ1-1; TRBD1 is a possible D gene (6 bases). The germline V gene encodes CDR1 LGHNT and CDR2 FRNRAP. V was shortened by 0 bases and J by 1 base, with 12 bases between the two germline ends. The CDR3 totals 16 residues.